These T cell receptor beta chains were read from a single sample in a study of CD8 T cells in ankylosing spondylitis. TCRdb reanalysed the 5' RACE reads using MiXCR and keeps one entry per CDR3 protein. This table holds 200,000 to 300,000 distinct CDR3 sequences, roughly a third found once. The sample comprised blood, either unsorted or a sorted T cell fraction (not recorded which). All receptors derive from a male donor with ankylosing spondylitis or in good health (not recorded which). The CDR3 runs from the conserved cysteine through the conserved F or W. The order of the fields is D gene, J gene, clone size, V gene, CDR3 protein, CDR3 DNA. The D gene is left open where the match is weak. A row's size may be missing; if present it is once, few, many or a size class.

d_call: .; j_call: TRBJ2-1; clone_size: .; v_call: TRBV20-1; cdr3_aa: CSASARNEQFF; cdr3_nt: TGCAGTGCGTCGGCCCGTAATGAGCAGTTCTTC
d_call: .; j_call: TRBJ1-2; clone_size: .; v_call: TRBV27; cdr3_aa: CASSLGGGINYGYTF; cdr3_nt: TGTGCCAGCAGCCTCGGAGGCGGAATTAACTATGGCTACACCTTC
d_call: .; j_call: TRBJ2-2; clone_size: .; v_call: TRBV7-6; cdr3_aa: CASSLGHTGELFF; cdr3_nt: TGTGCCAGCAGCTTAGGACACACCGGGGAGCTGTTTTTT
d_call: TRBD2; j_call: TRBJ2-1; clone_size: once; v_call: TRBV15; cdr3_aa: CATSRGNLGGGAYNEQFF; cdr3_nt: TGTGCCACCAGCAGAGGCAACCTGGGCGGGGGGGCCTACAATGAGCAGTTCTTC
d_call: .; j_call: TRBJ1-1; clone_size: few; v_call: TRBV20-1; cdr3_aa: CSARDAAALGEAFF; cdr3_nt: TGCAGTGCTAGAGATGCGGCCGCCTTGGGGGAAGCTTTCTTT
d_call: .; j_call: TRBJ2-1; clone_size: .; v_call: TRBV5-1; cdr3_aa: CASRGAQSVNEQFF; cdr3_nt: TGCGCCAGCAGAGGCGCACAGTCGGTCAATGAGCAGTTCTTC
d_call: TRBD1; j_call: TRBJ1-1; clone_size: .; v_call: TRBV20-1; cdr3_aa: CSARDVEGARTEAFF; cdr3_nt: TGCAGTGCTAGAGATGTCGAGGGGGCGAGAACTGAAGCTTTCTTT
d_call: .; j_call: TRBJ2-3; clone_size: .; v_call: TRBV20-1; cdr3_aa: CSAPSGGDTQYF; cdr3_nt: TGCAGTGCTCCAAGCGGCGGGGATACGCAGTATTTT
d_call: .; j_call: TRBJ1-2; clone_size: few; v_call: TRBV12-3/TRBV12-4; cdr3_aa: CASSLTLRVRSYGYTF; cdr3_nt: TGTGCCAGCAGTTTAACCCTTCGCGTTCGGAGCTATGGCTACACCTTC
d_call: .; j_call: TRBJ2-2; clone_size: .; v_call: TRBV20-1; cdr3_aa: CSAEQLGTGELFF; cdr3_nt: TGCAGTGCCGAGCAGCTGGGGACCGGGGAGCTGTTTTTT
d_call: .; j_call: TRBJ2-6; clone_size: .; v_call: TRBV2; cdr3_aa: CARTRAGVGANVLTF; cdr3_nt: TGTGCCAGAACTAGAGCAGGGGTAGGGGCCAACGTCCTGACTTTC
d_call: TRBD1; j_call: TRBJ2-3; clone_size: .; v_call: TRBV10-2; cdr3_aa: CASRTNWGQGGTDTQYF; cdr3_nt: TGCGCCAGCAGGACTAATTGGGGACAGGGGGGCACAGATACGCAGTATTTT
d_call: .; j_call: TRBJ2-1; clone_size: few; v_call: TRBV7-8; cdr3_aa: CASSLEGISSYNEQFF; cdr3_nt: TGTGCCAGCAGCTTAGAGGGAATCTCTTCCTACAATGAGCAGTTCTTC
d_call: TRBD2; j_call: TRBJ2-5; clone_size: few; v_call: TRBV7-2; cdr3_aa: CASSPESGGGAQETQYF; cdr3_nt: TGTGCCAGCAGCCCGGAATCTGGCGGGGGGGCTCAAGAGACCCAGTACTTC
d_call: .; j_call: TRBJ2-2; clone_size: once; v_call: TRBV10-3; cdr3_aa: CAISSGGTSSKSGELFF; cdr3_nt: TGTGCCATCAGTTCAGGAGGGACATCTTCTAAATCCGGGGAGCTGTTTTTT
d_call: .; j_call: TRBJ1-1; clone_size: few; v_call: TRBV6-1; cdr3_aa: CASGEVGPNTEAFF; cdr3_nt: TGTGCCAGCGGGGAGGTAGGACCGAACACTGAAGCTTTCTTT
d_call: TRBD1; j_call: TRBJ1-2; clone_size: few; v_call: TRBV5-5; cdr3_aa: CASSLFEDRGYFGYTF; cdr3_nt: TGTGCCAGCAGCTTGTTTGAGGACAGGGGGTATTTCGGCTACACCTTC
d_call: .; j_call: TRBJ2-3; clone_size: .; v_call: TRBV6-1; cdr3_aa: CASSTGPRVTSTDTQYF; cdr3_nt: TGTGCCAGCAGTACGGGACCCAGGGTAACCAGCACAGATACGCAGTATTTT
d_call: .; j_call: TRBJ1-1; clone_size: .; v_call: TRBV30; cdr3_aa: CAWSPITEAFF; cdr3_nt: TGTGCCTGGAGCCCGATCACTGAAGCTTTCTTT
d_call: .; j_call: TRBJ1-2; clone_size: .; v_call: TRBV20-1; cdr3_aa: CSAREAPIRLEGYTF; cdr3_nt: TGCAGTGCTAGAGAGGCACCTATCAGGCTCGAGGGCTACACCTTC
d_call: .; j_call: TRBJ1-2; clone_size: many; v_call: TRBV7-2; cdr3_aa: CASSSTPGSGYTF; cdr3_nt: TGTGCCAGCAGCTCGACACCGGGGAGTGGCTACACCTTC
d_call: .; j_call: TRBJ2-3; clone_size: few; v_call: TRBV20-1; cdr3_aa: CSATPLGDTQYF; cdr3_nt: TGCAGTGCGACCCCGCTGGGCGATACGCAGTATTTT
d_call: .; j_call: TRBJ2-1; clone_size: .; v_call: TRBV29-1; cdr3_aa: CSVEGAGYNEQFF; cdr3_nt: TGCAGCGTTGAAGGGGCAGGGTACAATGAGCAGTTCTTC
d_call: .; j_call: TRBJ1-2; clone_size: few; v_call: TRBV5-1; cdr3_aa: CASSSDRRLGGYTF; cdr3_nt: TGCGCCAGCAGCTCGGACAGAAGACTAGGAGGCTACACCTTC
d_call: .; j_call: TRBJ1-1; clone_size: .; v_call: TRBV29-1; cdr3_aa: CSVGQSNTEAFF; cdr3_nt: TGCAGCGTTGGACAGTCGAACACTGAAGCTTTCTTT
d_call: TRBD2; j_call: TRBJ2-1; clone_size: many; v_call: TRBV5-5; cdr3_aa: CASSLGSSGVISYNEQFF; cdr3_nt: TGTGCCAGCAGCTTAGGGTCTAGCGGGGTTATATCCTACAATGAGCAGTTCTTC
d_call: .; j_call: TRBJ1-2; clone_size: few; v_call: TRBV12-3/TRBV12-4; cdr3_aa: CASTETRRGANYGYTF; cdr3_nt: TGTGCCAGCACCGAAACCCGCCGGGGCGCGAACTATGGCTACACCTTC
d_call: .; j_call: TRBJ2-5; clone_size: .; v_call: TRBV29-1; cdr3_aa: CSVRGDGWGQETQYF; cdr3_nt: TGCAGCGTCCGAGGGGACGGATGGGGCCAAGAGACCCAGTACTTC
d_call: .; j_call: TRBJ2-2; clone_size: .; v_call: TRBV6-5; cdr3_aa: CASSYWKGDTGELFF; cdr3_nt: TGTGCCAGCAGTTACTGGAAGGGGGACACCGGGGAGCTGTTTTTT
d_call: TRBD1; j_call: TRBJ1-6; clone_size: .; v_call: TRBV6-5; cdr3_aa: CASSYGAGGNSPLHF; cdr3_nt: TGTGCCAGCAGTTACGGGGCAGGGGGAAATTCACCCCTCCACTTT
d_call: .; j_call: TRBJ2-7; clone_size: many; v_call: TRBV12-3/TRBV12-4; cdr3_aa: CASSSPWGSSYEQYF; cdr3_nt: TGTGCCAGCAGTTCCCCTTGGGGGAGCTCCTACGAGCAGTACTTC
d_call: TRBD2; j_call: TRBJ2-7; clone_size: few; v_call: TRBV20-1; cdr3_aa: CSARADLAGAPEQYF; cdr3_nt: TGCAGTGCTAGAGCCGACCTAGCGGGGGCTCCCGAGCAGTACTTC
d_call: .; j_call: TRBJ1-2; clone_size: .; v_call: TRBV7-2; cdr3_aa: CASSPLAGNYGYTF; cdr3_nt: TGTGCCAGCAGCCCACTGGCGGGGAACTATGGCTACACCTTC
d_call: .; j_call: TRBJ2-3; clone_size: .; v_call: TRBV6-1; cdr3_aa: CASSGEAKGRDTQYF; cdr3_nt: TGTGCCAGCAGCGGTGAGGCAAAGGGGAGAGATACGCAGTATTTT
d_call: .; j_call: TRBJ1-1; clone_size: few; v_call: TRBV20-1; cdr3_aa: CSARNRATEAFF; cdr3_nt: TGCAGTGCTAGGAACAGGGCCACTGAAGCTTTCTTT
d_call: TRBD2; j_call: TRBJ2-3; clone_size: .; v_call: TRBV5-4; cdr3_aa: CASSWASGGADTQYF; cdr3_nt: TGTGCCAGCAGCTGGGCTAGCGGGGGGGCTGATACGCAGTATTTT
d_call: .; j_call: TRBJ1-1; clone_size: .; v_call: TRBV7-2; cdr3_aa: CASSSHGNAEAFF; cdr3_nt: TGTGCCAGCAGCTCCCACGGCAACGCTGAAGCTTTCTTT
d_call: .; j_call: TRBJ2-1; clone_size: many; v_call: TRBV7-2; cdr3_aa: CASSFGLDNEQFF; cdr3_nt: TGTGCCAGCAGCTTCGGACTGGACAATGAGCAGTTCTTC
d_call: TRBD2; j_call: TRBJ2-3; clone_size: .; v_call: TRBV29-1; cdr3_aa: CSVQPLAGRLSDTQYF; cdr3_nt: TGCAGCGTTCAACCCCTAGCGGGGAGGTTATCGGATACGCAGTATTTT
d_call: .; j_call: TRBJ1-5; clone_size: few; v_call: TRBV20-1; cdr3_aa: CSARVGGNQPQHF; cdr3_nt: TGCAGTGCTAGAGTGGGGGGTAATCAGCCCCAGCATTTT
d_call: .; j_call: TRBJ2-3; clone_size: few; v_call: TRBV20-1; cdr3_aa: CSASRQTTSTDTQYF; cdr3_nt: TGCAGTGCTAGCCGACAGACAACTAGCACAGATACGCAGTATTTT
d_call: .; j_call: TRBJ2-3; clone_size: few; v_call: TRBV20-1; cdr3_aa: CSAKNMDTQYF; cdr3_nt: TGCAGTGCAAAGAACATGGATACGCAGTATTTT
d_call: TRBD1; j_call: TRBJ1-5; clone_size: few; v_call: TRBV29-1; cdr3_aa: CSVVEQGYDQPQHF; cdr3_nt: TGCAGCGTTGTCGAACAGGGGTACGATCAGCCCCAGCATTTT
d_call: .; j_call: TRBJ2-3; clone_size: few; v_call: TRBV20-1; cdr3_aa: CSARGDYTDTQYF; cdr3_nt: TGCAGTGCTAGAGGAGACTACACAGATACGCAGTATTTT
d_call: .; j_call: TRBJ2-3; clone_size: .; v_call: TRBV20-1; cdr3_aa: CSASEAVADTQYF; cdr3_nt: TGCAGTGCTAGCGAAGCGGTGGCAGATACGCAGTATTTT
d_call: .; j_call: TRBJ2-5; clone_size: few; v_call: TRBV18; cdr3_aa: CASSLLKETQYF; cdr3_nt: TGTGCCAGCTCACTCCTCAAAGAGACCCAGTACTTC
d_call: .; j_call: TRBJ1-1; clone_size: .; v_call: TRBV29-1; cdr3_aa: CSVRFRGTRANTEAFF; cdr3_nt: TGCAGCGTTCGATTCCGGGGGACTCGGGCGAACACTGAAGCTTTCTTT
d_call: .; j_call: TRBJ2-5; clone_size: few; v_call: TRBV13; cdr3_aa: CASSLLGGPQQETQYF; cdr3_nt: TGTGCCAGCAGCTTATTGGGGGGGCCTCAACAAGAGACCCAGTACTTC
d_call: .; j_call: TRBJ1-5; clone_size: .; v_call: TRBV20-1; cdr3_aa: CSATSSNQPQHF; cdr3_nt: TGCAGTGCTACATCGAGCAATCAGCCCCAGCATTTT
d_call: .; j_call: TRBJ2-7; clone_size: .; v_call: TRBV5-1; cdr3_aa: CASSFGSIYEQYF; cdr3_nt: TGCGCCAGCAGCTTCGGATCGATTTACGAGCAGTACTTC
d_call: TRBD1; j_call: TRBJ2-7; clone_size: .; v_call: TRBV20-1; cdr3_aa: CSARVSGTGGRNEQYF; cdr3_nt: TGCAGTGCTAGAGTATCAGGGACAGGGGGAAGGAACGAGCAGTACTTC
d_call: TRBD2; j_call: TRBJ2-3; clone_size: many; v_call: TRBV20-1; cdr3_aa: CSASSLAGLTDTQYF; cdr3_nt: TGCAGTGCTAGCTCCCTAGCGGGGCTTACAGATACGCAGTATTTT